What follows are 7 T cell receptor beta chains derived from one specimen sequenced in a study of post-analysis software for immune sequencing data. Their specific antigens are unknown. TCR beta libraries were prepared from cDNA with unique molecular identifiers. A single record per CDR3 protein comes from TCRdb applying MiXCR to the PCR reads. This sample has hundreds of thousands of distinct CDR3 sequences, with approximately 59% found just once. Broader study findings: About five TRBV segments occurring more often in patients than controls included TRBV5-6, TRBV5-1 and TRBV20-1.

Sequenced input: blood. Every receptor here comes from a girl aged 2-10 years with multiple sclerosis.

This chain joins TRBV6-4 and TRBJ2-1; D is possibly TRBD2 (5 bases). V was trimmed by 0 bases and J by 6 bases, leaving 18 bases between them. The CDR3 has 17 residues. Germline loops: CDR1 MRHNA, CDR2 SNTAGT. The CDR3 DNA follows: TGTGCCAGCAGTGACTCGAGGTTCGGGAAGTGGCCCAATGAGCAGTTCTTC. Translating it yields CASSDSRFGKWPNEQFF.

CDR3: CSARSGGIGNEQFF. CDR3 nucleotide sequence: TGCAGTGCTAGGTCTGGGGGCATTGGTAATGAGCAGTTCTTC. The chain is built from TRBV20-1 and TRBJ2-1; possible D gene TRBD1, 6 bases. Trimming took off 3 bases at V and 7 bases at J, with 16 bases between the two ends. Germline-derived CDR1 and CDR2 are DFQATT and SNEGSKA (reference sequence). The CDR3 sequence is 14 residues long.

This chain uses TRBV5-1 with TRBJ2-5, with D possibly matching TRBD1 (6 bases). CDR1 and CDR2 (germline): SGHRS, YFSETQ. V was clipped by 7 bases and J by 0 bases, with 16 bases between them. The CDR3 covers 15 residues. The CDR3 sequence: CASARGQGYQETQYF. The CDR3 coding sequence is TGCGCCAGCGCTCGAGGGCAGGGGTACCAAGAGACCCAGTACTTC.

This clonotype was detected only once. This chain uses TRBV7-2 with TRBJ2-1; unclear D gene. Germline V gene lookup returns CDR1 SGHTA and CDR2 FQGNSA. V shed 1 base and J shed 6 bases, with 10 bases lying between them. The CDR3 loop spans 14 amino acids. CDR3 protein: CASSLGPLGNEQFF. In nucleotides, the CDR3 is TGTGCCAGCAGCTTAGGCCCACTCGGCAATGAGCAGTTCTTC.

The J gene is TRBJ2-1, the V gene TRBV14; perhaps D is TRBD1 or TRBD2 (5 bases each). Trimming left V 5 bases short and J 9 bases short, with 20 bases between. Germline CDR1 is SGHDN and CDR2 is FVKESK. The CDR3 spans 15 residues. The CDR3 protein is CASSRGAGSWGEQFF. In DNA form, the CDR3 reads TGTGCCAGCAGCAGAGGGGCAGGGAGCTGGGGTGAGCAGTTCTTC.

The CDR3 nucleotides read TGCAGCGCTGGGACGGGTAGCAATCAGCCCCAGCATTTT. Amino acid sequence: CSAGTGSNQPQHF. V gene TRBV29-1 combines with J gene TRBJ1-5, with D possibly matching TRBD1 (5 bases). The ends were cut back, 7 bases at V and 0 bases at J, with 10 bases in the middle. The germline gives CDR1 SQVTM, CDR2 ANQGSEA. There are 13 residues in the CDR3.

This clonotype was picked up a small number of times. The chain links TRBV27 to TRBJ1-1; the D is unclear. Germline CDR1 and CDR2: MNHEY and SMNVEV (reference sequence). The V end was cut by 8 bases, the J end by 3 bases, with 7 bases between. CDR3 length: 11 amino acids. The CDR3 bases are TGTGCCAGCCGAACCTACACTGAAGCTTTCTTT. Protein sequence: CASRTYTEAFF.